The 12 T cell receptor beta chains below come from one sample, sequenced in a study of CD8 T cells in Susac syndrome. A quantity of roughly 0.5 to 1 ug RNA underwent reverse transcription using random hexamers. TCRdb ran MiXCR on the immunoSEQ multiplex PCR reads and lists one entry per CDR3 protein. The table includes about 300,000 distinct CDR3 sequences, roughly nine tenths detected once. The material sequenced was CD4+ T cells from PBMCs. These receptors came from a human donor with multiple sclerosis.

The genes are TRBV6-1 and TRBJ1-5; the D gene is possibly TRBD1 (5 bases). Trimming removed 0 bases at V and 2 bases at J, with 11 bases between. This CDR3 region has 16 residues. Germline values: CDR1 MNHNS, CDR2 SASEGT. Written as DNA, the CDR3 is TGTGCCAGCAGTGAAGCGCGGGGGTGGGGCAATCAGCCCCAGCATTTT. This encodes CASSEARGWGNQPQHF.

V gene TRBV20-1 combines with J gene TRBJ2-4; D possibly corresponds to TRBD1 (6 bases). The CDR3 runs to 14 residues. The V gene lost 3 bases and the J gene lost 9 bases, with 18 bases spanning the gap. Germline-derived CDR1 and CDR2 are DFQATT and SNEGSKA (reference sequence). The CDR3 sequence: CSASHQGQRAIQYF. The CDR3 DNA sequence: TGCAGTGCTAGCCATCAGGGGCAGAGGGCCATTCAGTACTTC.

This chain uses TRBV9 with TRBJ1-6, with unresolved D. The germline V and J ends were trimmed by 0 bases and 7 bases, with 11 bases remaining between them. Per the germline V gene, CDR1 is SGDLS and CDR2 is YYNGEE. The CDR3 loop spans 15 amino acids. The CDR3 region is CASSVVGDPNSPLHF. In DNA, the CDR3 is TGTGCCAGCAGCGTAGTCGGCGACCCGAATTCACCCCTCCACTTT.

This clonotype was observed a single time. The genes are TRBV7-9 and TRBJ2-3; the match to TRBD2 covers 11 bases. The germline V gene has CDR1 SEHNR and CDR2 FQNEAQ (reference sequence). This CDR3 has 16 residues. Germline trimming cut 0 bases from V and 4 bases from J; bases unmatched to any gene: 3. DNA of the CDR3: TGTGCCAGCAGCTTAGCGCTAGCGGGGGGCCCAGATACGCAGTATTTT. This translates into CASSLALAGGPDTQYF.

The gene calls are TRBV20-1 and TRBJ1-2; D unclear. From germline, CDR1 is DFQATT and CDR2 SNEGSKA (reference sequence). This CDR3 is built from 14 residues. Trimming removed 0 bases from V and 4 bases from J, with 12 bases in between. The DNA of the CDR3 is TGCAGTGCTAGAGATGGCAGGAACGTCTATGGCTACACCTTC. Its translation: CSARDGRNVYGYTF.

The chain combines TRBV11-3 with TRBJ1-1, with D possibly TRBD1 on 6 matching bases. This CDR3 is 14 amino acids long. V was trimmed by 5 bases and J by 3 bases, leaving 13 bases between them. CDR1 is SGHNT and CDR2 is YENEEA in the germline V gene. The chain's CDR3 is CASSVGQSDTEAFF. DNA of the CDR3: TGTGCCAGCAGCGTAGGACAGTCGGACACTGAAGCTTTCTTT.

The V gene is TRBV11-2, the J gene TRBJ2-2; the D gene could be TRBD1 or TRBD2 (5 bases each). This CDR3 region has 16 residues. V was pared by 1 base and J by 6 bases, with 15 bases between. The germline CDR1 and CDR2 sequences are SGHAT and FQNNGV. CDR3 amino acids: CASSLGGGGAPGELFF. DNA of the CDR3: TGTGCCAGCAGCTTAGGCGGAGGTGGGGCACCCGGGGAGCTGTTTTTT.

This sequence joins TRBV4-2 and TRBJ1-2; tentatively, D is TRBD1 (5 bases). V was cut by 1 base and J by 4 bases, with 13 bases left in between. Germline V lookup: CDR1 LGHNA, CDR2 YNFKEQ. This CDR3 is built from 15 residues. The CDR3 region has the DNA TGTGCCAGCAGCCAAGCGACAGCCGTTAGCTATGGCTACACCTTC. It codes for CASSQATAVSYGYTF.

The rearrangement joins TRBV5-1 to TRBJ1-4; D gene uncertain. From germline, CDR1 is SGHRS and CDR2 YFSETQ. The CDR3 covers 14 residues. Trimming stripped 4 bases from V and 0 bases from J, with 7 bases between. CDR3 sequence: CASSEAATNEKLFF. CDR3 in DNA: TGCGCCAGCAGCGAAGCAGCAACTAATGAAAAACTGTTTTTT.

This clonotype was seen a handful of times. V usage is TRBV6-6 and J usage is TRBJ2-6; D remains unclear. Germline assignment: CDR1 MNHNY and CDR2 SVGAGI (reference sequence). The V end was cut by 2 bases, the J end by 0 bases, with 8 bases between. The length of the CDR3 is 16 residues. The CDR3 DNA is TGTGCCAGCAGTTACCGTGGCCGCTCTGGGGCCAACGTCCTGACTTTC. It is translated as CASSYRGRSGANVLTF.

The CDR3 is CASRNPRLEAGMGTEAFF. CDR3 bases: TGTGCCAGCAGGAACCCACGCTTGGAGGCAGGGATGGGGACTGAAGCTTTCTTT. This chain uses TRBV6-1 with TRBJ1-1; TRBD1 is a possible D gene (5 bases). The germline V and J ends were trimmed by 6 bases and 5 bases, with 28 bases remaining between them. CDR3 length equals 18 residues. Germline CDR1 is MNHNS and CDR2 is SASEGT.

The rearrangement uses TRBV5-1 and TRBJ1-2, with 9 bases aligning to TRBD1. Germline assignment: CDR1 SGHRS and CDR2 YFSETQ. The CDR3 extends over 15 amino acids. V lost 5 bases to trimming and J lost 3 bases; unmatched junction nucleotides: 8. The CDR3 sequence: CASSPQGAQYYGYTF. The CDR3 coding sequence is TGCGCCAGCAGTCCACAGGGGGCACAGTACTATGGCTACACCTTC. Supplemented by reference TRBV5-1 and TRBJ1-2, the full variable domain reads KAGVTQTPRYLIKTRGQQVTLSCSPISGHRSVSWYQQTPGQGLQFLFEYFSETQRNKGNFPGRFSGRQFSNSRSEMNVSTLELGDSALYLCASSPQGAQYYGYTFGSGTRLTVV.